These 21 T cell receptor beta chains share one sample of origin, sequenced in a study of blood T cell repertoires in COVID-19. The table came from immunoSEQ multiplex PCR; TCRdb's copy has only in-frame clones and leaves some out. The table includes around 310,000 clones, 89% detected once. The specimen sequenced was PBMCs or T cells enriched from blood (not recorded which). Receptors originate from a woman between 40 and 50 years old who had recovered from COVID-19.

The V call is TRBV27, the J call TRBJ1-2, with TRBD1 as a possible D gene (5 bases). There are 13 residues in the CDR3. V shed 2 bases and J shed 4 bases, with 8 bases lying between them. Germline-derived CDR1 and CDR2 are MNHEY and SMNVEV (reference sequence). DNA for the CDR3: TGTGCCAGCAGTTTAGCGGGGGGCTATGGCTACACCTTC. This codes for CASSLAGGYGYTF.

This chain connects TRBV9 to TRBJ2-3; a weak D match, TRBD2 (6 bases). Germline CDR1 is SGDLS and CDR2 is YYNGEE. CDR3 size: 14 residues. The V end was cut by 3 bases, the J end by 4 bases, with 12 bases between. The CDR3 DNA sequence: TGTGCCAGCAGCGCCGTCGCGGGGCCAGATACGCAGTATTTT. Residues: CASSAVAGPDTQYF.

V is TRBV11-3 and J is TRBJ2-3, with TRBD2 identical over 14 bases. Germline lookup yields CDR1 SGHNT and CDR2 YENEEA. This CDR3 has 16 residues. Trimming cost V 5 bases and J 2 bases; bases outside gene matches: 3. The DNA of the CDR3 is TGTGCCAGCAGCCCGGGACTAGCGGGGGACACAGATACGCAGTATTTT. Its translation: CASSPGLAGDTDTQYF. The full variable domain, its missing parts supplied by reference TRBV11-3 and TRBJ2-3, is EAGVVQSPRYKIIEKKQPVAFWCNPISGHNTLYWYLQNLGQGPELLIRYENEEAVDDSQLPKDRFSAERLKGVDSTLKIQPAELGDSAVYLCASSPGLAGDTDTQYFGPGTRLTVL.

This clone has just one count. The chain is built from TRBV7-6 and TRBJ2-7; no clear D. The germline gives CDR1 SGHVS, CDR2 FNYEAQ. The V end was cut by 3 bases, the J end by 2 bases, with 8 bases between. This CDR3 contains 13 residues. The CDR3 region has the DNA TGTGCCAGCAGCTTCAAGCCGGCCTACGAGCAGTACTTC. Its protein product is CASSFKPAYEQYF.

This chain uses TRBV18 with TRBJ2-7, with 8 bases that match TRBD1. Germline V lookup: CDR1 KGHSH, CDR2 LQKENI. The length of the CDR3 is 15 residues. The V gene end was trimmed by 0 bases and the J gene end by 3 bases; junction bases not matched to a gene: 4. In nucleotides, the CDR3 is TGTGCCAGCTCACCACCGTATACAGGGGGCTACGAGCAGTACTTC. This encodes CASSPPYTGGYEQYF.

This chain connects TRBV9 to TRBJ1-3; perhaps TRBD1 as D (6 bases). There are 16 residues in the CDR3. Trimming took off 0 bases at V and 3 bases at J, with 13 bases between the two ends. Germline assignment: CDR1 SGDLS and CDR2 YYNGEE. DNA of the CDR3: TGTGCCAGCAGCGTAGCACAGGGTGGCTTTGGAAACACCATATATTTT. Translation gives CASSVAQGGFGNTIYF.

V usage is TRBV11-3 and J usage is TRBJ2-7; 10 bases line up with TRBD1. Losses at the gene ends were 4 bases for V and 4 bases for J; bases not matched to a gene: 7. CDR3 length: 15 amino acids. CDR1 is SGHNT, CDR2 YENEEA, per germline. The CDR3 reads CASSSTGGFTYEQYF. CDR3 DNA: TGTGCCAGCAGCTCGACAGGGGGCTTTACGTACGAGCAGTACTTC.

The gene calls are TRBV28 and TRBJ1-2, with a weak D call TRBD1 (6 bases). Germline assignment: CDR1 MDHEN and CDR2 SYDVKM. This CDR3 comprises 16 residues. V gave up 2 bases and J gave up 5 bases, with 18 bases separating them. The CDR3 region is CASSLRGLGARYGYTF. DNA of the CDR3: TGTGCCAGCAGTTTAAGAGGGCTGGGGGCTAGGTATGGCTACACCTTC.

For this clone: The sample has other DNA sequences that encode this CDR3 too. The V call is TRBV2, the J call TRBJ2-3; D perhaps matches TRBD2 (6 bases). The V end lost 2 bases, the J end lost 0 bases, and 12 bases lay between the germline ends. Germline V lookup: CDR1 SNHLY, CDR2 FYNNEI. CDR3 length equals 16 residues. The CDR3 protein is CASSERGGGSTDTQYF. In nucleotides, the CDR3 is TGTGCCAGCAGTGAACGAGGTGGGGGGAGCACAGATACGCAGTATTTT. Using reference TRBV2 and TRBJ2-3 for the parts outside the CDR3, the full variable domain is EPEVTQTPSHQVTQMGQEVILRCVPISNHLYFYWYRQILGQKVEFLVSFYNNEISEKSEIFDDQFSVERPDGSNFTLKIRSTKLEDSAMYFCASSERGGGSTDTQYFGPGTRLTVL.

The chain carries TRBV19 and TRBJ1-5; D is perhaps TRBD1 (6 bases). Germline values: CDR1 LNHDA, CDR2 SQIVND (reference sequence). CDR3 length equals 15 residues. V was shortened by 3 bases and J by 1 base, with 10 bases between the two germline ends. In nucleotides, the CDR3 is TGTGCCAGTAGTATCCTTACAGGGAGCAATCAGCCCCAGCATTTT. This codes for CASSILTGSNQPQHF.

The chain combines TRBV27 with TRBJ2-7, with a possible D match to TRBD1 (6 bases). Trimming stripped 10 bases from V and 2 bases from J, with 27 bases between. Germline CDR1 MNHEY, CDR2 SMNVEV (reference sequence). This CDR3 is built from 17 residues. CDR3 DNA sequence: TGTGCCATCTTACGCCGGGACAATCAATCTAGGGCCTACGAGCAGTACTTC. As protein: CAILRRDNQSRAYEQYF.

This clone was seen just once. This sequence joins TRBV7-2 and TRBJ2-5; the match to TRBD1 covers 7 bases. Germline assignment: CDR1 SGHTA and CDR2 FQGNSA. The CDR3 contains 16 residues. V lost 5 bases and J lost 2; bases outside the gene matches: 11. CDR3 protein: CASSPGQAAGQETQYF. The CDR3 coding sequence is TGTGCCAGCAGCCCCGGACAGGCGGCGGGTCAAGAGACCCAGTACTTC.

The V gene is TRBV7-2, the J gene TRBJ1-3; D ambiguous. The V gene's germline CDR1 is SGHTA and CDR2 FQGNSA. With 2 bases removed from V and 1 base from J, the gap between germline ends came to 9 bases. The CDR3 length is 15 residues. The CDR3 nucleotides are TGTGCCAGCAGCTTAAACGGGATATCTGGAAACACCATATATTTT. Its translation is CASSLNGISGNTIYF.

This rearrangement joins TRBV5-4 to TRBJ2-3; D is undetermined. Germline loops: CDR1 SGHNT, CDR2 YYREEE (reference sequence). The V end was cut by 5 bases, the J end by 1 base, with 8 bases between. This CDR3 comprises 13 residues. CDR3: CASSVPGTDTQYF. The DNA of the CDR3 is TGTGCCAGCAGTGTGCCGGGCACAGATACGCAGTATTTT. Drawing the rest from reference TRBV5-4 and TRBJ2-3, the complete variable domain is ETGVTQSPTHLIKTRGQQVTLRCSSQSGHNTVSWYQQALGQGPQFIFQYYREEENGRGNFPPRFSGLQFPNYSSELNVNALELDDSALYLCASSVPGTDTQYFGPGTRLTVL.

This clone showed up just once. The chain uses TRBV2 and TRBJ1-6, with D perhaps matching TRBD1 (5 bases). Between the trimmed V and J ends, which lost 1 base and 4 bases, there was a span of 8 bases. The CDR3 extends over 15 amino acids. In germline, CDR1 is SNHLY, CDR2 FYNNEI. The CDR3 coding sequence is TGTGCCAGCAGTGAAGGGAGACAGTATAATTCACCCCTCCACTTT. This gives the protein CASSEGRQYNSPLHF.

This chain connects TRBV5-4 to TRBJ1-1; 9 nucleotides match TRBD1. CDR1 is SGHNT, CDR2 YYREEE, per germline (reference sequence). The length of the CDR3 is 13 residues. V was clipped by 0 bases and J by 8 bases; unmatched bases: 2. Here the CDR3 reads CASSLGGQGEAFF. The CDR3 nucleotides read TGTGCCAGCAGCTTGGGGGGACAGGGAGAAGCTTTCTTT.

The V call is TRBV2, the J call TRBJ2-7; tentative D call: TRBD1 (6 bases). This CDR3 region has 14 residues. Germline lookup yields CDR1 SNHLY and CDR2 FYNNEI. The V and J ends lost 6 bases and 0 bases respectively, with 12 bases between them. Written as DNA, the CDR3 is TGTGCCAGCAGCTGGACAGTTAACTCCTACGAGCAGTACTTC. Translating it yields CASSWTVNSYEQYF.

This clone appeared a single time. The chain is built from TRBV11-2 and TRBJ2-5, with 9 bases lining up with TRBD2. V trimming: 1 base; J trimming: 4 bases; junction bases outside the gene matches: 7. The CDR3 contains 16 residues. The V gene's germline CDR1 is SGHAT and CDR2 FQNNGV. CDR3 nucleotides: TGTGCCAGCAGCTTAGGGGCGGGAGGGCCGTCAGAGACCCAGTACTTC. Encoded protein: CASSLGAGGPSETQYF.

This chain connects TRBV19 to TRBJ1-5; 9 bases align to TRBD1. From germline, CDR1 is LNHDA and CDR2 SQIVND (reference sequence). The CDR3 spans 15 residues. Trimming at V came to 6 bases and at J to 8 bases, leaving 11 bases not matched to a gene. The CDR3 bases are TGTGCCAGTAGGACCGGGACAGGGCTGTATAAGCCCCAGCATTTT. This encodes CASRTGTGLYKPQHF.

As to this clone: The same CDR3 arises from other DNA sequences in this sample as well. The chain links TRBV7-3 to TRBJ2-5, with 10 nucleotides matching TRBD2. Germline V gene data show CDR1 as SGHTA and CDR2 as FQGTGA. Trimming took 2 bases from V and 2 from J; bases not matched to a gene: 8. CDR3 length equals 17 residues. CDR3 protein: CASSLGPRTSGQETQYF. CDR3 sequence (DNA): TGTGCCAGCAGCTTAGGCCCTCGGACTAGCGGTCAAGAGACCCAGTACTTC.

V and J are TRBV9 and TRBJ1-1; D is uncertain. Per germline, CDR1 SGDLS and CDR2 YYNGEE. This CDR3 contains 14 residues. The V gene lost 1 base and the J gene lost 7 bases, with 14 bases spanning the gap. CDR3 in amino acids: CASSVMEAVSEAFF. DNA for the CDR3: TGTGCCAGCAGCGTAATGGAGGCCGTCAGTGAAGCTTTCTTT.